By share, the clone carrying this T cell receptor beta chain ranks as medium-sized. Its specificity is not known. Naive CD4+ cells had CD25+ Tregs removed. Study-wide findings and caveats: Around an eighth of tumor Treg sequences matched naive CD4+ cells. Tumor memory CD4+ T cell TCR gene usage was found to cluster with blood and lymph node memory CD4+ cells and with lymph node naive CD4+ cells. Tumor-infiltrating Treg TCR alpha and beta sequences overlapped most with tumor naive CD4+ T cells, then blood naive.

Adaptor-ligated barcode primers were used to amplify TRBV12-4/TRBJ1-2 clonotypes. TCRdb re-derived calls from the multiplex PCR reads in MiXCR, one entry per CDR3 protein. The repertoire consists of 1,000 or so distinct CDR3 sequences, with about 6% occurring once and the leading ten covering under 40%. Deletions cut 6 bases from V and 3 bases from J, with 11 bases between. CDR3 length: 13 amino acids. The sequenced material came from tumor-infiltrating naive CD4+ T cells sorted from the breast tumor. The subset was: naive CD4+ T cells, CD4+CD45RA+CD25-. This receptor was identified in a female donor with breast cancer. The V and J genes are TRBV12-3 or TRBV12-4 and TRBJ1-2, with unresolved D. For the CDR3, the DNA is TGTGCCAGCAGCTCATTTGGGGACTATGGCTACACCTTC. Translation gives CASSSFGDYGYTF.